This TCR beta chain was retrieved from a study of control samples from healthy donors and cancer patients. Assay: immunoSEQ multiplex PCR; the TCRdb copy retains only in-frame clones and omits some. The sample records 350,000 to 450,000 clones, 75% to 95% being singletons. The CDR3 covers 21 residues. This TCR came from a man aged 35 to 55 with head and neck cancer. The chain carries TRBV21-1 and TRBJ2-3; whether TRBD1, the table's D call, matches the DNA was not checked. TRBV21-1 is an annotated pseudogene. What was sequenced was PBMCs. In DNA, the CDR3 is TGTGCCAGCAGCAAAGGGGGGCCAGGTTTACCCCAACTCACATTCACAGATACGCAGTATTTT. Protein sequence: CASSKGGPGLPQLTFTDTQYF.